The 24 T cell receptor beta chains given below trace back to one sample, sequenced in a study of EBV T-cell therapy then PD-1 blockade in nasopharyngeal carcinoma. Specified treatment: AdE1-LMPpoly-expanded autologous EBV-specific T-cell therapy followed by anti-PD-1 nivolumab. These receptors lack a known antigen. Produced via immunoSEQ multiplex PCR; TCRdb's table is partial and in-frame only. The repertoire holds roughly 22,000 clones, with approximately 83% as singletons. Specimen: CD8+ T cells from blood, collected at day -245 from a patient whose treatment included autologous EBV-specific T cells and nivolumab. These receptors originate from a middle-aged man with nasopharyngeal carcinoma.

The chain couples TRBV21-1 to TRBJ1-2. TRBV21-1 corresponds to a pseudogene. This CDR3 spans 15 amino acids. The CDR3 bases are TGTGCCAGCAGCAAAGCGGCCGCCGGTCGGTATGGCTACACCTTC. It is translated as CASSKAAAGRYGYTF.

The V gene is TRBV13, the J gene TRBJ1-1; D gene uncertain. V was trimmed by 3 bases and J by 0 bases, leaving 8 bases between them. There are 14 residues in the CDR3. Germline CDR1 PRHDT, CDR2 FYEKMQ (reference sequence). CDR3 nucleotides: TGTGCCAGCAGCTTTGGCAGAGTGAACACTGAAGCTTTCTTT. Encoded protein: CASSFGRVNTEAFF.

The chain couples TRBV19 to TRBJ1-6; the D is unclear. CDR1 is LNHDA, CDR2 SQIVND, per germline (reference sequence). This CDR3 has 16 amino acids. Trimming stripped 1 base from V and 0 bases from J, with 7 bases between. The CDR3 DNA reads TGTGCCAGTAGTATAGGTCCAGACTCCTATAATTCACCCCTCCACTTT. This sequence encodes CASSIGPDSYNSPLHF.

CDR3 protein: CASSEEGVNSPLHF. The CDR3 coding sequence is TGTGCCAGCAGTGAGGAGGGGGTAAATTCACCCCTCCACTTT. This chain connects TRBV6-4 to TRBJ1-6, with D perhaps TRBD1 (6 bases). Looked up from germline, CDR1 is MRHNA and CDR2 is SNTAGT. The CDR3 is 14 amino acids. Trimming stripped 3 bases from V and 7 bases from J, with 10 bases between.

The chain uses TRBV19 and TRBJ1-1; 9 positions match TRBD1. There are 13 residues in the CDR3. CDR1 and CDR2 (germline): LNHDA, SQIVND (reference sequence). V dropped 1 base and J dropped 8; count of bases not matched to a gene: 2. This CDR3 reads CASSIGDREEAFF. For the CDR3, the DNA is TGTGCCAGTAGTATAGGGGACAGGGAAGAAGCTTTCTTT.

This chain uses TRBV5-4 with TRBJ1-5; D gene uncertain. Per germline, CDR1 SGHNT and CDR2 YYREEE (reference sequence). This CDR3 has 16 residues. V was trimmed by 1 base and J by 5 bases, leaving 16 bases between them. This CDR3 reads CASSLRISGIDQPQHF. The CDR3 DNA reads TGTGCCAGCAGCTTGAGAATTTCAGGTATCGATCAGCCCCAGCATTTT.

The chain carries TRBV3-1 (or the pseudogene TRBV3-2) and TRBJ1-2; 8 bases match TRBD1. Germline assignment: CDR1 LGHDT and CDR2 YNNKEL (reference sequence). The CDR3 sequence is 15 residues long. J gave up 4 bases and V 4 bases, and 8 bases lay outside the gene matches. The CDR3 region has the DNA TGTGCCAGCAGCCCCCCTACGGACAGGGCCTATGGCTACACCTTC. Amino acid sequence: CASSPPTDRAYGYTF.

The chain uses TRBV7-2 and TRBJ1-1; 8 nucleotides line up with TRBD1. V trimming: 0 bases; J trimming: 1 base; junction bases outside the gene matches: 4. CDR1 and CDR2 from the germline V gene are SGHTA and FQGNSA. The CDR3 is 16 residues long. The CDR3 loop reads CASSLAGQGRNTEAFF. CDR3 nucleotides: TGTGCCAGCAGCTTAGCTGGACAGGGCAGGAACACTGAAGCTTTCTTT.

A single count supports this clone. This chain joins TRBV4-1 and TRBJ2-1; D could derive from TRBD1 or TRBD2 (5 bases each). The length of the CDR3 is 19 residues. V was shortened by 4 bases and J by 0 bases, with 22 bases between the two germline ends. Germline V gene sequence: CDR1 MGHRA, CDR2 YSYEKL. The CDR3 here is CASSPVEPWDASSYNEQFF. The CDR3 DNA is TGCGCCAGCAGCCCCGTGGAGCCCTGGGACGCGAGCTCCTACAATGAGCAGTTCTTC.

The chain links TRBV2 to TRBJ2-7, with 8 bases fitting TRBD1. Per germline, CDR1 SNHLY and CDR2 FYNNEI. V gave up 8 bases and J gave up 2 bases; unmatched junction bases: 14. CDR3 length equals 16 residues. CDR3 sequence: CASQRTGGYSPYEQYF. The CDR3 DNA reads TGTGCCAGCCAACGTACAGGGGGATACTCTCCCTACGAGCAGTACTTC.

This clone was recorded a few times. This chain connects TRBV7-9 to TRBJ2-7; unclear D gene. Germline lookup yields CDR1 SEHNR and CDR2 FQNEAQ (reference sequence). The CDR3 runs 11 residues. The germline V and J ends were trimmed by 2 bases and 5 bases, with 4 bases remaining between them. The CDR3 is CASSLLDEQYF. The CDR3 DNA follows: TGTGCCAGCAGCTTATTGGACGAGCAGTACTTC.

The V call is TRBV2, the J call TRBJ2-1; 14 bases align to TRBD2. This CDR3 is 18 amino acids long. Per germline, CDR1 SNHLY and CDR2 FYNNEI. V shed 6 bases, J shed 4 bases, and the junction held 11 bases outside the gene matches. CDR3 in amino acids: CASSPGLAGEGAYNEQFF. In DNA, the CDR3 is TGTGCCAGCAGCCCGGGACTAGCGGGGGAGGGGGCTTACAATGAGCAGTTCTTC.

The V gene is TRBV27, the J gene TRBJ1-2; maybe TRBD1 (5 bases). The CDR3 loop spans 12 amino acids. V gave up 5 bases and J gave up 8 bases, with 12 bases separating them. From germline, CDR1 is MNHEY and CDR2 SMNVEV (reference sequence). In DNA, the CDR3 is TGTGCCAGCAGTCTCCCGACAGACGGCTACACCTTC. Residues: CASSLPTDGYTF.

J is TRBJ2-3 and V is TRBV5-6; D remains ambiguous. Germline-derived CDR1 and CDR2 are SGHDT and YYEEEE. The CDR3 totals 17 residues. Trimming stripped 2 bases from V and 0 bases from J, with 16 bases between. The CDR3 region has the DNA TGTGCCAGCAGCTTCCCTCTCGGAGAAACTAGCACAGATACGCAGTATTTT. It encodes CASSFPLGETSTDTQYF.

The rearrangement uses TRBV4-1 and TRBJ2-3, with TRBD2 matching 7 bases. This CDR3 has 18 amino acids. The V and J ends lost 7 bases and 0 bases, in that order; junction bases with no gene match: 16. Germline loops: CDR1 MGHRA, CDR2 YSYEKL. In DNA, the CDR3 is TGCGCCAGCATTCCGACAGCGGGGAAACCTTCTAGCACAGATACGCAGTATTTT. Protein sequence: CASIPTAGKPSSTDTQYF.

This clone has only one observation. The V gene is TRBV7-9, the J gene TRBJ1-1; tentative D call: TRBD1 (5 bases). The germline V gene encodes CDR1 SEHNR and CDR2 FQNEAQ (reference sequence). This CDR3 has 13 amino acids. V was cut by 6 bases and J by 4 bases, with 12 bases left in between. The CDR3, as DNA: TGTGCCAGCAGTGGACCAGGGAGCACTGAAGCTTTCTTT. It encodes CASSGPGSTEAFF. The variable domain in full, with the rest retrieved from reference TRBV7-9 and TRBJ1-1, is DTGVSQNPRHKITKRGQNVTFRCDPISEHNRLYWYRQTLGQGPEFLTYFQNEAQLEKSRLLSDRFSAERPKGSFSTLEIQRTEQGDSAMYLCASSGPGSTEAFFGQGTRLTVV.

The chain is built from TRBV3-1 (or the pseudogene TRBV3-2) and TRBJ2-2; the match to TRBD2 covers 7 bases. CDR1 and CDR2 (germline): LGHDT, YNNKEL (reference sequence). The CDR3 runs 18 residues. The V and J ends lost 4 bases and 4 bases, in that order; junction bases with no gene match: 15. CDR3: CASSLLPGAGDSTGELFF. CDR3 coding DNA: TGTGCCAGCAGCCTCCTCCCCGGGGCGGGGGATTCCACCGGGGAGCTGTTTTTT.

The chain is built from TRBV9 and TRBJ1-6; the D gene is possibly TRBD1 (5 bases). Per germline, CDR1 SGDLS and CDR2 YYNGEE. Trimming stripped 4 bases from V and 7 bases from J, with 12 bases between. This CDR3 comprises 14 residues. In DNA, the CDR3 is TGTGCCAGCAGCCCACAGGTAGACAATTCACCCCTCCACTTT. Translated, it gives CASSPQVDNSPLHF.

V and J are TRBV9 and TRBJ2-3; D might be TRBD1 or TRBD2, each matching 5 bases. This CDR3 contains 17 residues. Germline assignment: CDR1 SGDLS and CDR2 YYNGEE. V lost 0 bases, J lost 3 bases, and 17 bases lay in between. CDR3 protein: CASSVEGDGGFTDTQYF. CDR3 bases: TGTGCCAGCAGCGTAGAGGGCGATGGGGGTTTTACAGATACGCAGTATTTT.

This rearrangement joins TRBV24-1 to TRBJ2-3; 7 bases are shared with TRBD1. The CDR3 extends over 18 amino acids. Unmatched junction bases numbered 13, after V lost 4 bases and J lost 1 base. From germline, CDR1 is KGHDR and CDR2 SFDVKD. Here the CDR3 reads CATSEPSRGQRRTDTQYF. As DNA, the CDR3 is TGTGCCACCAGTGAGCCCAGTCGGGGACAGAGACGCACAGATACGCAGTATTTT.

This rearrangement joins TRBV4-3 to TRBJ2-3, with unresolved D. The CDR3 has 18 residues. Germline V gene lookup returns CDR1 LGHNA and CDR2 YSLEER. V lost 0 bases and J 6 bases, leaving 22 bases between the germline ends. The CDR3 DNA sequence: TGCGCCAGCAGCCAAGAGAGTTGGACCGACGTTGATGTCGATACGCAGTATTTT. This gives the protein CASSQESWTDVDVDTQYF.

This chain connects TRBV19 to TRBJ2-7; 8 positions agree with TRBD1. V lost 3 bases to trimming and J lost 5 bases; unmatched junction nucleotides: 9. Germline-derived CDR1 and CDR2 are LNHDA and SQIVND (reference sequence). The CDR3 runs 15 residues. CDR3 region: CASSILRRGPHEQYF. The DNA of the CDR3 is TGTGCCAGTAGTATTCTCCGCAGGGGGCCCCACGAGCAGTACTTC.

The rearrangement links TRBV6-5 to TRBJ1-4; TRBD1 aligns across 7 bases. The CDR3 is 15 residues long. Germline CDR1 MNHEY, CDR2 SVGAGI. With V trimmed by 0 bases and J by 8 bases, 6 bases remained unmatched. The DNA of the CDR3 is TGTGCCAGCAGTTACTCACAGGGGTTAGGAGAAAAACTGTTTTTT. It specifies CASSYSQGLGEKLFF.

The chain links TRBV7-3 to TRBJ2-3; D may match TRBD1 or TRBD2 (5 bases each). V was cut by 2 bases and J by 7 bases, with 16 bases left in between. This CDR3 is built from 15 residues. The V gene's germline CDR1 is SGHTA and CDR2 FQGTGA. The CDR3 is CASSLGTDVTNTQYF. CDR3 sequence (DNA): TGTGCCAGCAGCTTAGGGACGGACGTCACCAATACGCAGTATTTT.